The 14 T cell receptor beta chains below were found in one sample sequenced in a study of shared clonotypes between healthy human individuals. TCRdb's copy holds only in-frame clones and misses some; the assay was immunoSEQ multiplex PCR. The sample has about 2 million clones, less than 95% seen once. As defined, naive CD8 cells were CD45RO-negative and positively selected for CCR7, with terminally differentiated effector memory CD45RA+ cells excluded. The sample comprised naive CD8+ T cells sorted from blood. The source is a man in his late teens or twenties in good health.

The chain couples TRBV28 to TRBJ1-1; D gene unclear. V was pared by 10 bases and J by 5 bases, with 17 bases between. The length of the CDR3 is 13 residues. CDR1 is MDHEN and CDR2 is SYDVKM in the germline V gene. In DNA, the CDR3 is TGTGCCACCGGGCTTGGGCGTTGGACTGAAGCTTTCTTT. Protein sequence: CATGLGRWTEAFF.

Regarding this clone: Other DNA variants within this sample encode the same CDR3. This chain connects TRBV6-1 to TRBJ2-2, with a possible D match to TRBD2 (6 bases). The CDR3 covers 15 residues. The V gene's germline CDR1 is MNHNS and CDR2 SASEGT. V was pared by 3 bases and J by 2 bases, with 10 bases between. The CDR3 DNA is TGTGCCAGCAGTGACCAGGGACTTAACACCGGGGAGCTGTTTTTT. Encoded protein: CASSDQGLNTGELFF.

This clone was detected only once. The chain couples TRBV15 to TRBJ2-1; D is unresolved. From germline, CDR1 is LNHNV and CDR2 YYDKDF (reference sequence). Trimming shortened V by 0 bases and J by 10 bases, and 13 bases separated the two germline ends. This CDR3 spans 14 amino acids. This CDR3 reads CATSRDVGLGEQFF. The CDR3 DNA follows: TGTGCCACCAGCAGAGATGTGGGATTAGGGGAGCAGTTCTTC.

In nucleotides, the CDR3 is TGTGCCAGCAGCTTGGACCCGCCCGGGGAGACCCAGTACTTC. Translation gives CASSLDPPGETQYF. The rearrangement links TRBV5-6 to TRBJ2-5; D unresolved. This CDR3 has 14 amino acids. Trimming shortened V by 0 bases and J by 5 bases, and 11 bases separated the two germline ends. CDR1 and CDR2 (germline): SGHDT, YYEEEE.

This chain connects TRBV9 to TRBJ1-6; D is unclear. CDR1 and CDR2 (germline): SGDLS, YYNGEE. The CDR3 runs 14 residues. Trimming pared 0 bases from V and 7 bases from J, leaving 8 bases between. The CDR3 protein is CASSVEESNSPLHF. CDR3 DNA sequence: TGTGCCAGCAGCGTAGAAGAGAGCAATTCACCCCTCCACTTT.

The V call is TRBV25-1, the J call TRBJ2-1, with 9 bases that match TRBD2. This CDR3 is 16 amino acids long. Germline assignment: CDR1 MGHDK and CDR2 SYGVNS. V lost 4 bases, J lost 2 bases, and 6 bases stayed unmatched. The CDR3 here is CASSAAGTSTYNEQFF. The CDR3 DNA follows: TGTGCCAGCAGTGCTGCCGGGACTAGCACCTACAATGAGCAGTTCTTC.

The V call is TRBV2, the J call TRBJ1-1, with D possibly being TRBD1 (5 bases). The germline V and J ends were trimmed by 3 bases and 8 bases, with 10 bases remaining between them. Germline V CDR1 and CDR2: SNHLY, FYNNEI. The CDR3 totals 12 residues. The chain's CDR3 is CASSDAGLEAFF. CDR3 bases: TGTGCCAGCAGTGACGCAGGGCTCGAAGCTTTCTTT.

This chain connects TRBV28 to TRBJ2-1; a weak D match, TRBD1 (6 bases). The ends were cut back, 5 bases at V and 7 bases at J, with 12 bases in the middle. The CDR3 is 13 residues long. The germline gives CDR1 MDHEN, CDR2 SYDVKM. The CDR3 reads CASSDYRVNEQFF. The CDR3 DNA reads TGTGCCAGCAGTGACTACAGGGTGAATGAGCAGTTCTTC.

V and J are TRBV7-9 and TRBJ2-7, with D perhaps matching TRBD1 (5 bases). The germline V gene encodes CDR1 SEHNR and CDR2 FQNEAQ (reference sequence). V was cut by 1 base and J by 3 bases, with 19 bases left in between. This CDR3 spans 17 amino acids. The CDR3 protein is CASSLGFGASQDYEQYF. The CDR3, as DNA: TGTGCCAGCAGCTTAGGCTTTGGGGCTAGTCAAGACTACGAGCAGTACTTC.

DNA for the CDR3: TGCGCCAGCAGCCCCCTGGGGCCCCCGGAACCCCTCCACTTT. Amino acid sequence: CASSPLGPPEPLHF. V gene TRBV5-1 combines with J gene TRBJ1-6; TRBD1 is a possible D gene (5 bases). This CDR3 is built from 14 residues. V shed 4 bases and J shed 12 bases, with 17 bases lying between them. Germline CDR1 and CDR2: SGHRS and YFSETQ.

The genes are TRBV7-6 and TRBJ2-7, with TRBD2 matching over 8 bases. This CDR3 spans 16 amino acids. Germline CDR1 and CDR2: SGHVS and FNYEAQ. V shed 5 bases, J shed 4 bases, and the junction held 13 bases outside the gene matches. DNA of the CDR3: TGTGCCAGCAGCCTTAGCGGGGAGGGCATCAGATACGAGCAGTACTTC. Translation: CASSLSGEGIRYEQYF.

The chain is built from TRBV21-1 and TRBJ1-6; the table's TRBD1 call for D was not verified on the DNA. TRBV21-1 is annotated as a pseudogene. The CDR3 is 17 amino acids. The CDR3 protein is CASSPIEGKGVYSPLHF. CDR3 DNA: TGTGCCAGCAGCCCCATTGAGGGTAAGGGGGTTTATTCACCCCTCCACTTT.

This clone was detected once. The rearrangement joins TRBV5-6 to TRBJ2-7; possibly TRBD2 for D (5 bases). The CDR3 runs 15 residues. Trimming took off 2 bases at V and 5 bases at J, with 17 bases between the two ends. Per the germline V gene, CDR1 is SGHDT and CDR2 is YYEEEE. CDR3 region: CASSFTRWRFDEQYF. CDR3 sequence (DNA): TGTGCCAGCAGCTTCACCCGGTGGAGGTTCGACGAGCAGTACTTC.

The CDR3 DNA reads as TGTGCCAGCAGCTTTAGACTAGCGGGAGGTATCGGGGAGCTGTTTTTT. Translating it yields CASSFRLAGGIGELFF. The V gene is TRBV7-2, the J gene TRBJ2-2; TRBD2 matches 13 bases. Germline V gene data show CDR1 as SGHTA and CDR2 as FQGNSA. This CDR3 region has 16 residues. J gave up 7 bases and V 3 bases, and 5 bases lay outside the gene matches.